This TCR beta chain was found in a study of long-term antiretroviral therapy in people with HIV. With 5 bases clipped from V and 4 bases from J, the junction kept 10 bases outside the gene matches. The length of the CDR3 is 16 residues. The germline V gene encodes CDR1 SGHTA and CDR2 FQGTGA. Remarks on this clone: Its antigen is not known.

Findings and caveats of the study: Against controls, HIV repertoires showed narrower ranges of CDR3 length. Nothing was known about ART adherence, viral resistance or changes in therapy.

Survey-level immunoSEQ v3.0 assays were run. The assay was immunoSEQ multiplex PCR, and TCRdb's table has in-frame clones only and misses some. The sample records over 25,000 clones, nearly 90% being singletons. V usage is TRBV7-3 and J usage is TRBJ1-4; the match to TRBD1 covers 7 bases. The specimen was unsorted PBMCs, collected 1.1 years after starting antiretroviral therapy. The TCR sequence derives from a man aged 18 to 30 with HIV. CDR3 loop: CASSRDSDVVNEKLFF. The CDR3 region has the DNA TGTGCCAGCAGCAGGGACAGCGATGTCGTTAATGAAAAACTGTTTTTT. Looking up the rest from reference TRBV7-3 and TRBJ1-4 gives the full variable domain: GAGVSQTPSNKVTEKGKYVELRCDPISGHTALYWYRQSLGQGPEFLIYFQGTGAADDSGLPNDRFFAVRPEGSVSTLKIQRTERGDSAVYLCASSRDSDVVNEKLFFGSGTQLSVL.